This T cell receptor beta chain was profiled in a study of somatic mutations in cytotoxic T cells in rheumatoid arthritis. CD4+ and CD8+ cells were isolated by positive magnetic bead selection, with purity checked by flow cytometry. Between the trimmed V and J ends, which lost 0 bases and 4 bases, there was a span of 15 bases. The CDR3 runs to 15 residues. The germline V gene has CDR1 GTSNPN and CDR2 SVGIG (reference sequence). Sequencing used immunoSEQ multiplex PCR; TCRdb keeps in-frame clones, though not all of them. The sample lists fewer than 15,000 clones, roughly 72% occurring once. The study's findings and limits: There was no knowledge of the antigen targets of the expanded CD8+ clones.

Notes on this clone: The target antigen is unknown.

V usage is TRBV30 and J usage is TRBJ1-1; D uncertain. The receptor was derived from an adult with rheumatoid arthritis. Material: CD8+ T cells sorted from blood. Here the CDR3 reads CAWSVAPGPPTEAFF. The CDR3 nucleotides read TGTGCCTGGAGTGTTGCACCCGGCCCCCCCACTGAAGCTTTCTTT.